The clone carrying this T cell receptor (beta chain) was counted many times. The antigen is undetermined. The data were taken from a study of read filtering for tumor transcriptome and immune sequencing. Looking at the study overall: Revised staging placed roughly 8 patients in R-ISS I, 15 to 20 in II, 6 or 7 in III.

From about 400 ng of RNA, a library with molecular barcoded alpha/delta and beta/gamma adaptors was made. Via MiXCR, TCRdb re-called the reads, giving one row per CDR3 protein. Of around 130,000 distinct CDR3 sequences listed, approximately 13% are singletons. V was cut by 3 bases and J by 4 bases, with 6 bases left in between. The CDR3 contains 11 residues. Germline V lookup: CDR1 DFQATT, CDR2 SNEGSKA (reference sequence). Study findings and constraints: About 80% of IR-seq clonotypes had a single read, yet these held about 3.5% of reads. This fraction held mixed bone marrow immune cells after CD138-negative sorting. Correlation between methods rose after single-read clonotypes were removed.

The sample consisted of a population of CD138-negative cells sorted from bone marrow. This sequence joins TRBV20-1 and TRBJ1-2, with D unresolved. This TCR was sampled from a donor over 35 with multiple myeloma. CDR3 loop: CSASTLYGYTF. CDR3 coding DNA: TGCAGTGCTAGCACCCTCTATGGCTACACCTTC.